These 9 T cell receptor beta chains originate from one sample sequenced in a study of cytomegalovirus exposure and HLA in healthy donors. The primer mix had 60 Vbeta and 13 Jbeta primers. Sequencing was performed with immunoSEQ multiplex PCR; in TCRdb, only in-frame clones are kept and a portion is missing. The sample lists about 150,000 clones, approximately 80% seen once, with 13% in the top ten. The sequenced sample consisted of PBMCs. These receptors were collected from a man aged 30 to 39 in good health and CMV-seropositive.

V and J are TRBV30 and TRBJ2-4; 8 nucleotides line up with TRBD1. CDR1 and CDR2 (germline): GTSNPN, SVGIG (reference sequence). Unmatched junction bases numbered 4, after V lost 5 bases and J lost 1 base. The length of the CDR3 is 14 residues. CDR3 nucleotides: TGTGCCTGGCGACAGGGGATGGCCAAAAACATTCAGTACTTC. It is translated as CAWRQGMAKNIQYF.

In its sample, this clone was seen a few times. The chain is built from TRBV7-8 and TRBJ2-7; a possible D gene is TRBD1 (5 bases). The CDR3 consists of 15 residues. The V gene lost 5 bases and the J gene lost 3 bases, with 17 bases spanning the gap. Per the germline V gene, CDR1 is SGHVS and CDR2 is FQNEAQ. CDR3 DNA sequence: TGTGCCAGCAGCCCCCTCGCCAGGGTGGGCTACGAGCAGTACTTC. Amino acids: CASSPLARVGYEQYF.

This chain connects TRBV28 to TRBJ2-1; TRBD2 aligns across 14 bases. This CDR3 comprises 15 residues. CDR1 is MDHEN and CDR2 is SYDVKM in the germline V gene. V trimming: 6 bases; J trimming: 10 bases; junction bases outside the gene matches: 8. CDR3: CASRPPGLAGVEQFF. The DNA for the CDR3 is TGTGCCAGCAGACCACCGGGACTAGCGGGAGTCGAGCAGTTCTTC.

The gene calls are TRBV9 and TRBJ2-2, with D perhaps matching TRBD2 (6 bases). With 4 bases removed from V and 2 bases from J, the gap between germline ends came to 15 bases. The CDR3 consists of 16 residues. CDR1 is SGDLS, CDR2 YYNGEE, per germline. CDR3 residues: CASSREMGGNTGELFF. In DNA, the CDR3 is TGTGCCAGCAGCCGAGAGATGGGGGGTAACACCGGGGAGCTGTTTTTT.

The CDR3 loop is CASRGRIMGEETQYF. DNA for the CDR3: TGTGCCAGCAGGGGGAGGATTATGGGGGAAGAGACCCAGTACTTC. The genes are TRBV6-6 and TRBJ2-5, with a tentative D call TRBD2 (6 bases). The V end was cut by 6 bases, the J end by 3 bases, with 17 bases between. The CDR3 has 15 residues. Germline V gene lookup returns CDR1 MNHNY and CDR2 SVGAGI (reference sequence).

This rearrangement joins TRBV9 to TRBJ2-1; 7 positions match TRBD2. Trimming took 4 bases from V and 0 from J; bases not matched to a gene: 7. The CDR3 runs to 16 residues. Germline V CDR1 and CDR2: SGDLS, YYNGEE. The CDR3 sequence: CASSPRASGSYNEQFF. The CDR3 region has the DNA TGTGCCAGCAGCCCTCGGGCTAGCGGCTCCTACAATGAGCAGTTCTTC.

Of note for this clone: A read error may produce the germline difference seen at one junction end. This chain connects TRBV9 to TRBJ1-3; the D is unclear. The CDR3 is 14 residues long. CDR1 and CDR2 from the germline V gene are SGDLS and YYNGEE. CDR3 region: CASGVVDTGNTIYF. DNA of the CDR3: TGTGCCAGCGGCGTAGTCGACACAGGAAACACCATATATTTT. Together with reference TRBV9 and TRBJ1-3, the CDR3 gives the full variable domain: DSGVTQTPKHLITATGQRVTLRCSPRSGDLSVYWYQQSLDQGLQFLIQYYNGEERAKGNILERFSAQQFPDLHSELNLSSLELGDSALYFCASGVVDTGNTIYFGEGSWLTVV.

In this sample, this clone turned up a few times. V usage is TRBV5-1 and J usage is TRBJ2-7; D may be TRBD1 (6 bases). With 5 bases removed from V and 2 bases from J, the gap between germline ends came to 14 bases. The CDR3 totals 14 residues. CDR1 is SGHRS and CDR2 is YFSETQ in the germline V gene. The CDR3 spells CASSDRTGTYEQYF. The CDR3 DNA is TGCGCCAGCAGTGACAGGACTGGAACCTACGAGCAGTACTTC.

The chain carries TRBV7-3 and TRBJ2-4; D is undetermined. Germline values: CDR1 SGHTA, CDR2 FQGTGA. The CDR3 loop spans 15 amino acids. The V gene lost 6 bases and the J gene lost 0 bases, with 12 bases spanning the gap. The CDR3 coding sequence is TGTGCCAGCAGGCCCGGTGAACTAGCCAAAAACATTCAGTACTTC. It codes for CASRPGELAKNIQYF.